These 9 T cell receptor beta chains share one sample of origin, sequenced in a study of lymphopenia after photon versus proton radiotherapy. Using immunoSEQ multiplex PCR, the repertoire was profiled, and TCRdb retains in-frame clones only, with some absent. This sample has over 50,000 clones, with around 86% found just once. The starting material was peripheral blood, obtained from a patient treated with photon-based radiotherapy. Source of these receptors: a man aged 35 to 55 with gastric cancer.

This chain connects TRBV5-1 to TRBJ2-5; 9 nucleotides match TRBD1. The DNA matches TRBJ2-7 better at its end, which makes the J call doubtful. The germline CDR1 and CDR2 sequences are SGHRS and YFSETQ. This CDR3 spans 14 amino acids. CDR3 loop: CASSLETGGYEQYF. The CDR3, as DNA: TGCGCCAGCAGCTTGGAGACAGGGGGCTACGAGCAGTACTTC.

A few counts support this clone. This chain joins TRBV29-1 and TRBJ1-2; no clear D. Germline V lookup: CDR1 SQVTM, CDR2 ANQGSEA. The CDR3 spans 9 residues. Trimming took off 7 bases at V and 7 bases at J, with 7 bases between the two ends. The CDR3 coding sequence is TGCAGCGAATCAGCTGGCTACACCTTC. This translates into CSESAGYTF. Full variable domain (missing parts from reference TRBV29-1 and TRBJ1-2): SAVISQKPSRDICQRGTSLTIQCQVDSQVTMMFWYRQQPGQSLTLIATANQGSEATYESGFVIDKFPISRPNLTFSTLTVSNMSPEDSSIYLCSESAGYTFGSGTRLTVV.

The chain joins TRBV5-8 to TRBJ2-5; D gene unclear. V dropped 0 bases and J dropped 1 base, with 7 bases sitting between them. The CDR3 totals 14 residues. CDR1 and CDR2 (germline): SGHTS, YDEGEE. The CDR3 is CASSLVGTQETQYF. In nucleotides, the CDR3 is TGTGCCAGCAGCTTGGTAGGAACCCAAGAGACCCAGTACTTC.

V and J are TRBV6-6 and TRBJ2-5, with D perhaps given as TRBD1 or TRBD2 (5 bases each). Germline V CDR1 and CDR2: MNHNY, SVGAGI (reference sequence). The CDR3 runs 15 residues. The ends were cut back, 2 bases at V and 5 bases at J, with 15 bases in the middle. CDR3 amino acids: CASSYVRRGGETQYF. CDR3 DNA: TGTGCCAGCAGTTACGTCCGTAGGGGCGGGGAGACCCAGTACTTC.

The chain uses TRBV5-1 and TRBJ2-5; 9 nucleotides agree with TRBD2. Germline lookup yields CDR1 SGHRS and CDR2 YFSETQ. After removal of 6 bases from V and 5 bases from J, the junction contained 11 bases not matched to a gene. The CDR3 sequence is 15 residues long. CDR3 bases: TGCGCCAGCAACAAGGGCGGGGGGGCCGAGGAGACCCAGTACTTC. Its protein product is CASNKGGGAEETQYF.

CDR3 region: CASSRTGGFSGNTIYF. In DNA form, the CDR3 reads TGTGCCAGCAGTCGGACAGGGGGATTCTCTGGAAACACCATATATTTT. This sequence joins TRBV27 and TRBJ1-3, with TRBD1 matching 10 bases. This CDR3 is 16 amino acids long. V gave up 5 bases and J gave up 0 bases; unmatched junction bases: 4. Germline CDR1 and CDR2: MNHEY and SMNVEV (reference sequence).

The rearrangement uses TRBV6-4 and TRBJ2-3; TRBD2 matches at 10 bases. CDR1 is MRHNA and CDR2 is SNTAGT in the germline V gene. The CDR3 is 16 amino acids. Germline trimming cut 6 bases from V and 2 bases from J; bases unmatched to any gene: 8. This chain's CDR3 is CASSEAGGRATDTQYF. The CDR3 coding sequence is TGTGCCAGCAGCGAAGCGGGGGGGCGCGCCACAGATACGCAGTATTTT.

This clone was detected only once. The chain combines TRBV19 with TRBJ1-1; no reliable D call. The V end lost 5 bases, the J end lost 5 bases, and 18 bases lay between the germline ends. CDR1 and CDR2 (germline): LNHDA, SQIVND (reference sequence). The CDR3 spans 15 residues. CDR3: CASSPQPLDPTEAFF. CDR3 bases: TGTGCCAGTAGTCCCCAGCCGCTAGACCCTACTGAAGCTTTCTTT.

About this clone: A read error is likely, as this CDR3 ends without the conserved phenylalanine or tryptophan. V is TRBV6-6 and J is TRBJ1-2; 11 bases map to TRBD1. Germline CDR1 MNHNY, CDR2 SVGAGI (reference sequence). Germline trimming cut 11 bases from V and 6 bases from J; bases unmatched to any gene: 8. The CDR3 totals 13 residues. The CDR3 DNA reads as TGTGCCTGGACAGGGGGCCGCGGCCATGGCTACACCCTC. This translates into CAWTGGRGHGYTL.